The T cell receptor beta chain described here comes from a study of blood T cell repertoires in COVID-19. Across the study: The study drew acute and convalescent COVID-19 samples from the United States, Italy and Spain. Sample material is recorded as cDNA or gDNA derived from T cells, B-cell-depleted T cells, or PBMCs.

In the authors' methods: Cell counts per sample came from amplifying reference gene primers. Some clones are missing from TCRdb's copy, which holds only in-frame ones; the method was immunoSEQ multiplex PCR. V and J calls and clone size are those listed in that table; D and trimming were worked out from the DNA. The sample lists roughly 62,000 clones, approximately 80% occurring once. The count of this clone is one. The receptor was isolated from a human donor in a cohort sampled during active COVID-19. Sample: peripheral blood.

The CDR3 region is CASSLRDSASDTQYF. Here the CDR3 DNA reads TGTGCCAGCAGCCTCCGGGACAGTGCTTCAGATACGCAGTATTTT. The chain carries TRBV7-9 and TRBJ2-3; 7 nucleotides agree with TRBD1. This CDR3 comprises 15 residues. In germline, CDR1 is SEHNR, CDR2 FQNEAQ (reference sequence). V lost 5 bases, J lost 4 bases, and 9 bases stayed unmatched.